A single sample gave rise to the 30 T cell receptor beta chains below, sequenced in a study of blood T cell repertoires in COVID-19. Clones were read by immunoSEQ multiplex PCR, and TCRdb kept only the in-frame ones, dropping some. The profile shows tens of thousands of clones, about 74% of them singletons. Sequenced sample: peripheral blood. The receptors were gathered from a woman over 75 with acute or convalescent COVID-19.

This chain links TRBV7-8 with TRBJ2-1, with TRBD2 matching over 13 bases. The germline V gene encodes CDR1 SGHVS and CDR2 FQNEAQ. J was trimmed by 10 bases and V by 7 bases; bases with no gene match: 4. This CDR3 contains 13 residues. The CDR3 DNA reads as TGTGCCAGCACCCGACTAGCGGGAGGCGAGCAGTTCTTC. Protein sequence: CASTRLAGGEQFF.

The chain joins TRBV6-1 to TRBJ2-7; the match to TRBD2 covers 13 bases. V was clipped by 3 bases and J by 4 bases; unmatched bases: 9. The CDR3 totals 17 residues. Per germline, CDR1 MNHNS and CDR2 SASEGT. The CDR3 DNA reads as TGTGCCAGCAGTGATACTAGCGGGAGGGCCCCTGGGTACGAGCAGTACTTC. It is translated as CASSDTSGRAPGYEQYF.

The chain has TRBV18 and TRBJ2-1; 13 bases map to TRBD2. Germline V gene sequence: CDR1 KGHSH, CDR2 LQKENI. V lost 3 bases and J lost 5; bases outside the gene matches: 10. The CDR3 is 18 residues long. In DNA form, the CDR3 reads TGTGCCAGCTCACCGTTTTGGGCAGGACTAGCGGGAGACAATGAGCAGTTCTTC. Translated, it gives CASSPFWAGLAGDNEQFF.

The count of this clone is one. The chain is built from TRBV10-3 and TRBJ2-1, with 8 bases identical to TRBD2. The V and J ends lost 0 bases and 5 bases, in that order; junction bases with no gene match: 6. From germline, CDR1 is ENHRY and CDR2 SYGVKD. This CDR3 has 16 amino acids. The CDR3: CAISESRAGGDNEQFF. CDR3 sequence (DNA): TGTGCCATCAGTGAGTCAAGGGCGGGAGGTGACAATGAGCAGTTCTTC.

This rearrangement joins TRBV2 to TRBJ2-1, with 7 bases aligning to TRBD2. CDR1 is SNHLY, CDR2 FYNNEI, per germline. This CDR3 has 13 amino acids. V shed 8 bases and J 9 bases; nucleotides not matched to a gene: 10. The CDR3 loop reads CASRREMIGEQFF. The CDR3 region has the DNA TGTGCCAGCCGGCGGGAGATGATCGGTGAGCAGTTCTTC.

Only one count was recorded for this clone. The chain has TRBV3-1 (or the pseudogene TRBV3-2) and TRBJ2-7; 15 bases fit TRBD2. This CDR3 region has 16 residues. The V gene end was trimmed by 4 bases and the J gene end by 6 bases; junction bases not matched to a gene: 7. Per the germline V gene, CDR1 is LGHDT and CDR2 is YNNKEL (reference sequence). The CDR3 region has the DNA TGTGCCAGCAGCCTGGGGACTAGCGGGGGGTTACTCGAGCAGTACTTC. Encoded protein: CASSLGTSGGLLEQYF.

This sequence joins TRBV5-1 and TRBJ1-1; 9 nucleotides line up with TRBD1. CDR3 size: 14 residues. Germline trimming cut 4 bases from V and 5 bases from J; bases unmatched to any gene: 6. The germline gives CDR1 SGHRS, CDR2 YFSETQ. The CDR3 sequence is CASSLGQGRTEAFF. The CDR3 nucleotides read TGCGCCAGCAGCCTAGGACAGGGGAGAACTGAAGCTTTCTTT.

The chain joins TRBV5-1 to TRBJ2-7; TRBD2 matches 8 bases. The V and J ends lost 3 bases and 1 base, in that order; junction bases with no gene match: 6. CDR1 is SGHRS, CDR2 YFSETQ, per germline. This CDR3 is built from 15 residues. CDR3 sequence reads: CASSSTSGASYEQYF. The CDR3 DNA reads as TGCGCCAGCAGCTCTACTAGCGGTGCTTCCTACGAGCAGTACTTC. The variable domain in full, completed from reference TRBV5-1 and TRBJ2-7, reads KAGVTQTPRYLIKTRGQQVTLSCSPISGHRSVSWYQQTPGQGLQFLFEYFSETQRNKGNFPGRFSGRQFSNSRSEMNVSTLELGDSALYLCASSSTSGASYEQYFGPGTRLTVT.

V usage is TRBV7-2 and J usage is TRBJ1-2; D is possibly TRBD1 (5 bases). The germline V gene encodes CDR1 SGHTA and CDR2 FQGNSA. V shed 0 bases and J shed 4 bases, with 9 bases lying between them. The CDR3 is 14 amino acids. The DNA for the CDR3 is TGTGCCAGCAGCTTAGCTTCAGACAGCTATGGCTACACCTTC. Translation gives CASSLASDSYGYTF.

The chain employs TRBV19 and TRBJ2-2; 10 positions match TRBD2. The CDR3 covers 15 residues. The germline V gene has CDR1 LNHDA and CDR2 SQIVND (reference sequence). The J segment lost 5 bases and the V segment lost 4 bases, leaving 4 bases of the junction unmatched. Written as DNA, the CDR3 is TGTGCCAGTAGTACGCTAGCGGGAGCAACCGGGGAGCTGTTTTTT. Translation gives CASSTLAGATGELFF.

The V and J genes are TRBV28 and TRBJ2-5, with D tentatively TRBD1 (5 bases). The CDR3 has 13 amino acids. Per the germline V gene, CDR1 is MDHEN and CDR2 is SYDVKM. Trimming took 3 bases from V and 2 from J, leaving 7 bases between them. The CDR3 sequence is CASSLNRQETQYF. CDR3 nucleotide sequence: TGTGCCAGCAGTTTGAACAGGCAAGAGACCCAGTACTTC.

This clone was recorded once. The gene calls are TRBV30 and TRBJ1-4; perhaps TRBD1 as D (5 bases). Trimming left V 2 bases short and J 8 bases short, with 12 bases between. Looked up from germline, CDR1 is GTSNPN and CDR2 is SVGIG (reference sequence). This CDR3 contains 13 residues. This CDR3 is CAWSWTRGEKLFF. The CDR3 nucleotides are TGTGCCTGGAGTTGGACACGTGGCGAAAAACTGTTTTTT.

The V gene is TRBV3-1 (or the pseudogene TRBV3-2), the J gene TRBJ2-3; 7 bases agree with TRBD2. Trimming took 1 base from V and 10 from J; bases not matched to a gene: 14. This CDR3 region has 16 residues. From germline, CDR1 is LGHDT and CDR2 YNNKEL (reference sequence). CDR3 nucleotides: TGTGCCAGCAGCCAAGTCTCCGGGAGCGGCCGGGGGGCGCAGTATTTT. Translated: CASSQVSGSGRGAQYF.

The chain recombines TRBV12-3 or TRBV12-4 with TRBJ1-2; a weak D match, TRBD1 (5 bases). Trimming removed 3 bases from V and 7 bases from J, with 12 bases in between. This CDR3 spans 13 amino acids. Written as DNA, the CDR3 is TGTGCCAGCAGTTTTCTGGGGGGGACTGGCTACACCTTC. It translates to CASSFLGGTGYTF.

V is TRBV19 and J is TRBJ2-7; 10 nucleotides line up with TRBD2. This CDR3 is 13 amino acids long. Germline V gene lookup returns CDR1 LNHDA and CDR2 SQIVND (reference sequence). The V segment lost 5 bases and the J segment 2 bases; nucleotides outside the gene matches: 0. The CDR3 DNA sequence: TGTGCCAGTAGTGGACTAGCGGCCTACGAGCAGTACTTC. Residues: CASSGLAAYEQYF.

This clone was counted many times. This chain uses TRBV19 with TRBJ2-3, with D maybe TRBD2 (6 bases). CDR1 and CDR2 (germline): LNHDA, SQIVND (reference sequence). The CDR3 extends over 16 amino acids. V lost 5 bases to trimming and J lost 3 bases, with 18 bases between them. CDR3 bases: TGTGCCAGTAGTTCCCCGGGACTCAAAGCGACAGATACGCAGTATTTT. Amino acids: CASSSPGLKATDTQYF.

In DNA, the CDR3 is TGTGCCAGCAGTTCGGACTTTAGCAATCAGCCCCAGCATTTT. Its protein is CASSSDFSNQPQHF. V gene TRBV6-2 or TRBV6-3 combines with J gene TRBJ1-5, with no clear D. The V end was cut by 4 bases, the J end by 0 bases, with 7 bases between. CDR1 is MNHEY, CDR2 SVGEGT, per germline. The CDR3 runs to 14 residues.

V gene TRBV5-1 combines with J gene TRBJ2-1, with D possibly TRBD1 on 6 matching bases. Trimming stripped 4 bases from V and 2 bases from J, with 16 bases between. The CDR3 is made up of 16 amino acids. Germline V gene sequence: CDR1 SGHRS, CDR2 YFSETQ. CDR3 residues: CASSVTTGTPYNEQFF. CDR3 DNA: TGCGCCAGCAGCGTAACCACCGGGACACCCTACAATGAGCAGTTCTTC. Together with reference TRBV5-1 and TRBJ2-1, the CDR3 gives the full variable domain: KAGVTQTPRYLIKTRGQQVTLSCSPISGHRSVSWYQQTPGQGLQFLFEYFSETQRNKGNFPGRFSGRQFSNSRSEMNVSTLELGDSALYLCASSVTTGTPYNEQFFGPGTRLTVL.

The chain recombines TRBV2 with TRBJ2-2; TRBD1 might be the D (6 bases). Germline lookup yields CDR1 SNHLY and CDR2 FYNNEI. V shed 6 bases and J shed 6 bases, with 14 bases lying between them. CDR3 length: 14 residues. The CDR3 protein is CASRAGVRSGELFF. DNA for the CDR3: TGTGCCAGCAGAGCAGGGGTTCGGTCCGGGGAGCTGTTTTTT.

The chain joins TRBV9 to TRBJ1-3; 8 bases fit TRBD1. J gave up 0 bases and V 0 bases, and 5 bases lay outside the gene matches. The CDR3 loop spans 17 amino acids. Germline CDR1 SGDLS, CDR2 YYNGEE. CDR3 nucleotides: TGTGCCAGCAGCGTAGCTACAGGGGGGAGCTCTGGAAACACCATATATTTT. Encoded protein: CASSVATGGSSGNTIYF.

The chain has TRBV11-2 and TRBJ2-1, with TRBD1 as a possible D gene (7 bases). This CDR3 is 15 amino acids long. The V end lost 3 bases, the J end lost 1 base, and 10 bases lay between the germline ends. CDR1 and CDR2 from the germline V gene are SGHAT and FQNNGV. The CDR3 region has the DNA TGTGCCAGCAGCTTGGAGGGGGCGTCCTACAATGAGCAGTTCTTC. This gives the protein CASSLEGASYNEQFF.

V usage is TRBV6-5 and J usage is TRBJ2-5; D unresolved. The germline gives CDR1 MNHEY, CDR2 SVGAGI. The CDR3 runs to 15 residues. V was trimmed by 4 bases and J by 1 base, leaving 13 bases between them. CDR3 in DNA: TGTGCCAGCAGTTCTCTTATCCAGGCCCAAGAGACCCAGTACTTC. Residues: CASSSLIQAQETQYF.

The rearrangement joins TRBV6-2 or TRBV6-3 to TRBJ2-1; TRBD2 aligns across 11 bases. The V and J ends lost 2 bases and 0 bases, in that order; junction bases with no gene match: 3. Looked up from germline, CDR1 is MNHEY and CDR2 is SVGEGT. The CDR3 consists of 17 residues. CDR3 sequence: CASSYPTSGSSYNEQFF. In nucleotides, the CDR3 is TGTGCCAGCAGTTACCCTACTAGCGGGAGCTCCTACAATGAGCAGTTCTTC.

The CDR3 DNA reads TGTGCCATCAGCCCGGGACAGGGGAATTCACCCCTCCACTTT. Its translation is CAISPGQGNSPLHF. The chain combines TRBV10-3 with TRBJ1-6; 10 bases line up with TRBD1. Unmatched junction bases numbered 3, after V lost 6 bases and J lost 7 bases. The CDR3 contains 14 residues. Per germline, CDR1 ENHRY and CDR2 SYGVKD.

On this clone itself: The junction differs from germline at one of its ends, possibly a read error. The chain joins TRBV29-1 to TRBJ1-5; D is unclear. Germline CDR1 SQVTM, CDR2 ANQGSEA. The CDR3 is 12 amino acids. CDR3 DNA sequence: TGCAGCGTTGGGGAGGGCAACCAGCCCCAGCATTTT. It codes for CSVGEGNQPQHF. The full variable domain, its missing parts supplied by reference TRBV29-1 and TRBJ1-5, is SAVISQKPSRDICQRGTSLTIQCQVDSQVTMMFWYRQQPGQSLTLIATANQGSEATYESGFVIDKFPISRPNLTFSTLTVSNMSPEDSSIYLCSVGEGNQPQHFGDGTRLSIL.

CDR3 DNA: TGTGCCAGCAGCAAAAATACGGCTAGGGGTCTCGAGAATGAGGGCTACACCTTC. Encoded protein: CASSKNTARGLENEGYTF. V and J are TRBV21-1 and TRBJ1-2; the table's D gene call, TRBD1, was not cross checked with the DNA. TRBV21-1 is a pseudogene locus. The CDR3 loop spans 18 amino acids.

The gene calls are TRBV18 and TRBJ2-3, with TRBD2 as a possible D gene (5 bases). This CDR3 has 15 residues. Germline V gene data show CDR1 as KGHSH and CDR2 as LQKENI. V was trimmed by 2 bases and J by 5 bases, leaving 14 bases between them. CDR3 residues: CASSPLVGAQDTQYF. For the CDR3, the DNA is TGTGCCAGCTCACCATTGGTGGGAGCCCAAGATACGCAGTATTTT.

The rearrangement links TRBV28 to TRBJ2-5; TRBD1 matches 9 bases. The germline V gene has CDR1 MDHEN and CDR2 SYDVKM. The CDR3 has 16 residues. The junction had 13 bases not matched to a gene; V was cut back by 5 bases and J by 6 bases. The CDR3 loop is CASSPYAGQGRKTQYF. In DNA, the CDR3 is TGTGCCAGCAGTCCTTACGCGGGACAGGGTAGAAAGACCCAGTACTTC.

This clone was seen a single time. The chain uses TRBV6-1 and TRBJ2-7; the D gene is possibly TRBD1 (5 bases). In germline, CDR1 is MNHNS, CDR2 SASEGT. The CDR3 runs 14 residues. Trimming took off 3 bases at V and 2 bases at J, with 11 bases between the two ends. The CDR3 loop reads CASSESRATYEQYF. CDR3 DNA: TGTGCCAGCAGTGAGTCCAGGGCCACCTACGAGCAGTACTTC.

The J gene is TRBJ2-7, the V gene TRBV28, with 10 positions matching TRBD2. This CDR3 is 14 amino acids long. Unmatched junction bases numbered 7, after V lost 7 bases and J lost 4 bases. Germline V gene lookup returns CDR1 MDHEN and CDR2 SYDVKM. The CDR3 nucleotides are TGTGCCAGCACCCCCAGCGGGAGGGGGTACGAGCAGTACTTC. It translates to CASTPSGRGYEQYF.